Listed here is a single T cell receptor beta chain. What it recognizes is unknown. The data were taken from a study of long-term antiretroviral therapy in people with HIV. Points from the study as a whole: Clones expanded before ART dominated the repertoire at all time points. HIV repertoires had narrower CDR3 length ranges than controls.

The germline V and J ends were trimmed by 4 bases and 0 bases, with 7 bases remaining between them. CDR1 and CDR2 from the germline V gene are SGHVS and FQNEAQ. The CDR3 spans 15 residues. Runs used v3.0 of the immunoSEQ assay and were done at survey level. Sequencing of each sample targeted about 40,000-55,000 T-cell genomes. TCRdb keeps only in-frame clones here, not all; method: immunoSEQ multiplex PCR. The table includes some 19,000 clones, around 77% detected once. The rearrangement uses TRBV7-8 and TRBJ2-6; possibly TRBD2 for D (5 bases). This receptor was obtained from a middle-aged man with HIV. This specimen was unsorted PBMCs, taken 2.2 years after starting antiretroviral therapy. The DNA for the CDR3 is TGTGCCAGCAGCTATGGGAGCTCTGGGGCCAACGTCCTGACTTTC. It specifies CASSYGSSGANVLTF.